This T cell receptor (beta chain) was found in a study of human T cells and chemical hapten exposure. The overall study: TCR yields per sample varied, mainly owing to small pooled library volume differences. Points from the study as a whole: The number of TCRs above 1 in 1000 frequency did not change after DPC sensitization.

Individual cDNA molecules had unique molecular identifiers attached to them by the library. In TCRdb, the 5' RACE reads were re-called with MiXCR into one record per CDR3 protein. The table lists 75,000 or so distinct CDR3 sequences, 15% to 20% of them singletons. Total RNA came from unfractionated whole blood. This clonotype showed up many times. The antigen is not known. Trimming cost V 5 bases and J 5 bases; bases outside gene matches: 5. The CDR3 is 13 residues long. This receptor was identified in a female donor in good health. The rearrangement uses TRBV12-3 or TRBV12-4 and TRBJ2-5; 7 bases align to TRBD2. The chain's CDR3 is CASSPRGGETQYF. DNA of the CDR3: TGTGCCAGCAGTCCCCGGGGAGGGGAGACCCAGTACTTC.